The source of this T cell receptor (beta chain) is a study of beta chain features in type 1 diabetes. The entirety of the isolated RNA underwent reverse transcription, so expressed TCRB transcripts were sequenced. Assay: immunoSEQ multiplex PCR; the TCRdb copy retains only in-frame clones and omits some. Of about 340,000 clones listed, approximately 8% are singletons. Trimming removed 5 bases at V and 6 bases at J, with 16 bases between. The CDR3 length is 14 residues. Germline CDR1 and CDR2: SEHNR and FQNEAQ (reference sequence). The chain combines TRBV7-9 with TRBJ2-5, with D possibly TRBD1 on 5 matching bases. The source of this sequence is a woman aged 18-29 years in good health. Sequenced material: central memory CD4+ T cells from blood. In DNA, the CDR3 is TGTGCCAGCAGCCAAGTAGGACAACAGAAGACCCAGTACTTC. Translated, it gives CASSQVGQQKTQYF. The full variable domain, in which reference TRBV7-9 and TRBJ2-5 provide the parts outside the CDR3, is DTGVSQNPRHKITKRGQNVTFRCDPISEHNRLYWYRQTLGQGPEFLTYFQNEAQLEKSRLLSDRFSAERPKGSFSTLEIQRTEQGDSAMYLCASSQVGQQKTQYFGPGTRLLVL.